This entry is about one TCR beta chain. Authors' processing steps: Amplification from reference gene primers served as the basis for estimated nucleated cell counts. Profiling relied on immunoSEQ multiplex PCR, and the TCRdb table lists in-frame clones only, not all of them. V and J calls and clone size come straight from that table; D and trimming were deduced from the DNA. The data show some 140,000 clones, roughly 88% seen once. The V segment lost 5 bases and the J segment 0 bases; nucleotides outside the gene matches: 9. Looked up from germline, CDR1 is SGHRS and CDR2 is YFSETQ. This CDR3 spans 17 amino acids. This entry is derived from a study of blood T cell repertoires in COVID-19.

This sequence was found in a man aged 65 to 79 with active COVID-19. V gene TRBV5-1 combines with J gene TRBJ1-1; 11 positions match TRBD1. The sequenced sample consisted of peripheral blood. The CDR3 spells CASRSGTGGKMNTEAFF. CDR3 sequence (DNA): TGCGCCAGCAGGTCCGGGACAGGGGGTAAAATGAACACTGAAGCTTTCTTT.